The T cell receptor (beta chain) under discussion was sequenced for a study of cytomegalovirus exposure and HLA in healthy donors. Study-wide background: Most donors, around 81% of around 400 genotyped, fell in the Caucasian-associated ancestry cluster. Overall study findings and caveats: Investigators reported 164 TCR beta chains as tied to cytomegalovirus. Fewer N-insertions (relative to the roughly 660-donor mean) were reportedly seen in an Asian-associated ancestry cluster in a later analysis.

Germline CDR1 SNHLY, CDR2 FYNNEI. This CDR3 contains 14 residues. The ends were cut back, 6 bases at V and 1 base at J, with 12 bases in the middle. With respect to this clone: Its cognate antigen is unknown.

The study ran its PCR with 60 Vbeta and 13 Jbeta primers. Profiled with immunoSEQ multiplex PCR; TCRdb holds only in-frame clones, not every one. The table has 75,000 to 90,000 clones, around 77% seen once. The rearrangement uses TRBV2 and TRBJ1-1; weak D call: TRBD1 (5 bases). Specimen: PBMCs. The clonotype originates from a middle-aged man in good health and CMV-seronegative. The CDR3 DNA reads TGTGCCAGCAGCTCAGGGTTTTCGAACACTGAAGCTTTCTTT. It is translated as CASSSGFSNTEAFF.